This T cell receptor (beta chain) comes out of a study of tumor-infiltrating lymphocytes in primary liver carcinoma. Findings of the study overall: When set against blood, tumors had a significantly higher top-250-clone fraction (p = 0.039). Less overlap was seen in tumor-adjacent and tumor-blood pairs than in tumor region pairs.

The authors made TCR beta cDNA from around 500 ng total RNA with a constant-region primer. Libraries covering TCR beta were generated through three nested multiplex PCR rounds (using a slightly modified ARM-PCR). TCRdb re-called the multiplex PCR reads through MiXCR, storing one row per CDR3 protein. Among about 200,000 distinct CDR3 sequences listed, about two thirds were seen once. For blood RNA, unsorted whole blood served as the source, and germline DNA was extracted too. Notes on this clonotype: Its antigen remains unidentified. This may come from a read error, since a much larger clone is one base off. This CDR3 fails to terminate in the conserved phenylalanine or tryptophan, so it likely reflects a read error.

Input material: peripheral blood. This sequence was found in a woman aged 55-70 years with primary liver carcinoma and hepatitis B virus infection.

The CDR3 region has the DNA TGTGCCAGCAGTTACTCGCCCGCTTACGAGCAGTACTTA. It codes for CASSYSPAYEQYL. The rearrangement uses TRBV6-2 or TRBV6-3 and TRBJ2-7; D remains unclear. V was shortened by 0 bases and J by 4 bases, with 7 bases between the two germline ends. Germline V gives CDR1 MNHEY, CDR2 SVGEGT. The CDR3 consists of 13 residues.